Listed below are T cell receptor beta chains from one sample, sequenced in a study of regulatory T cells in long-lasting Graves disease. TCRdb passed the multiplex PCR reads through MiXCR, listing each CDR3 protein once. The table includes 400,000 to 550,000 distinct CDR3 sequences, roughly 17% detected once. Separately, the same data were catalogued under a study of T cells in Graves' hyperthyroidism and ophthalmopathy.

The material was peripheral blood mononuclear cells (PBMCs), obtained at new diagnosis, from a patient treated with antithyroid drugs. These receptors were obtained from a woman between 18 and 29 years old with Graves disease. Both conserved end residues are part of each CDR3. The D gene is left open where the match is weak. Size is stated for part of the rows, as once, few or many counts, or as a class when the clone is expanded.

cdr3_nt cdr3_aa v_call clone_size d_call j_call
TGTGCCAGCAGTACCCAGGGAGGCGATGGCTACACCTTC CASSTQGGDGYTF TRBV6-1 . . TRBJ1-2
TGCAGTGCTAGAGGGAGACAGTCCTACAATGAGCAGTTCTTC CSARGRQSYNEQFF TRBV20-1 . . TRBJ2-1
TGTGCCAGCAGCTTACCTAGCGGGATTTTACACAATGAGCAGTTCTTC CASSLPSGILHNEQFF TRBV7-9 few TRBD2 TRBJ2-1
TGTGCCAGCAGTTTGAGGACACAAGTTGAAGCTTTCTTT CASSLRTQVEAFF TRBV28 few . TRBJ1-1
TGTGCCAGCTACGGGACCGGGACAGTCTCCTACGAGCAGTACTTC CASYGTGTVSYEQYF TRBV6-1 many TRBD1 TRBJ2-7
TGCAGTGCTACCGCCGGATTTCTGGGCACAGATACGCAGTATTTT CSATAGFLGTDTQYF TRBV20-1 many . TRBJ2-3
TGTGCCAGCAGCTTAAGTCAGAACACCGGGGAGCTGTTTTTT CASSLSQNTGELFF TRBV7-3 few . TRBJ2-2
TGTGCCAGCAGTGAGATGAGGGGCACTGAAGCTTTCTTT CASSEMRGTEAFF TRBV2 many . TRBJ1-1
TGTGCCAGCATCAAGACTAGCGGGATGTTCACCGGGGAGCTGTTTTTT CASIKTSGMFTGELFF TRBV28 few TRBD2 TRBJ2-2
TGCAGCGTTGGGTACAATCAGATAAACACTGAAGCTTTCTTT CSVGYNQINTEAFF TRBV29-1 few . TRBJ1-1
TGTGCCAGCAGTTACTTAGGACCAACAGGGGCTACCACCTACGAGCAGTACTTC CASSYLGPTGATTYEQYF TRBV6-5 few TRBD1 TRBJ2-7
TGCAGCGTTGAAGGTCTGGAAGGGGGCGCGACCGGGGAGCTGTTTTTT CSVEGLEGGATGELFF TRBV29-1 . TRBD1 TRBJ2-2
TGCAGTGCTACCGGTCGGTGGTCCCGGGAGTGGGATACGCAGTATTTT CSATGRWSREWDTQYF TRBV20-1 . . TRBJ2-3
TGTGCCTGGAGGTCGGAGGGCCTCGGTGGCTACACCTTC CAWRSEGLGGYTF TRBV30 many . TRBJ1-2
TGTGCCAGCAGCTTAGAGCGGTCGGCTAGCTCCTACAATGAGCAGTTCTTC CASSLERSASSYNEQFF TRBV7-8 many . TRBJ2-1
TGTGCCAGCAGCGTAGCGGGGGCTAGCACAGATACGCAGTATTTT CASSVAGASTDTQYF TRBV9 few . TRBJ2-3
TGTGCCAGCAGTGAAGGGGGAAGTTGGCCCCAGCATTTT CASSEGGSWPQHF TRBV6-2/TRBV6-3 many . TRBJ1-5
TGTGCCAGCAGTGGTCGACAGGGGGCTATGGGCGGGAGGGCCTACGAGCAGTACTTC CASSGRQGAMGGRAYEQYF TRBV27 many . TRBJ2-7
TGCAGCGTTGAACTCAGTTACGAGCAGTACTTC CSVELSYEQYF TRBV29-1 few . TRBJ2-7
TGTGCCAGCAGCCCATACAGGGATAGGAGGGAGACCCAGTACTTC CASSPYRDRRETQYF TRBV9 many . TRBJ2-5